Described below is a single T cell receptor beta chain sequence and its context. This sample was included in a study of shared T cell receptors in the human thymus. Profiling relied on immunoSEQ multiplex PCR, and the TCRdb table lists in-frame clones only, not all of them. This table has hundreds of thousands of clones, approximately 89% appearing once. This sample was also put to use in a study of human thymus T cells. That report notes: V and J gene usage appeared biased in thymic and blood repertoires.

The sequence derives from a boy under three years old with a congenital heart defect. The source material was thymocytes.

CDR3 region: CASSGLAGVTGELFF. In DNA, the CDR3 is TGTGCCAGCAGCGGGCTAGCGGGAGTCACCGGGGAGCTGTTTTTT. The rearrangement links TRBV21-1 to TRBJ2-2; the table calls TRBD2, which could not be checked here. TRBV21-1 is tagged as a pseudogene. The CDR3 has 15 residues.